This T cell receptor beta chain was retrieved from a study of CD8+ T cells in alopecia areata (dated by TCRdb to the late 2010s). About the full investigation: The treated patients, all with moderate-to-severe alopecia areata, were enrolled in an open-label pilot trial of oral tofacitinib given at 5 to 10 mg twice daily. The RNA source kit depended on sample type: the PAXgene miRNA kit for fixed scalp, the miRNeasy kit for PBMCs, and the RNeasy kit for mouse skin. Patients on tofacitinib were biopsied at baseline and after 4 and 24 weeks of treatment, and several of the patients also had a later scalp biopsy. In treated patients, disease severity was measured using the SALT score, which gives the percentage of scalp surface area affected. TCRbeta CDR3 regions were amplified by immunoSEQ multiplex PCR with 35 Vbeta forward and 13 Jbeta reverse primers. Tofacitinib was given for 6 to 18 months, followed by 6 months of follow-up off drug to assess delayed response and recurrence. Human TCRbeta sequencing covered scalp tissue and sorted CD4+ and CD8+ peripheral blood T cells from patchy and totalis/universalis alopecia areata patients and healthy controls. Clonality in the scalp was compared among normal scalp (n=4), patchy alopecia areata scalp (n=8), and alopecia totalis/universalis scalp (n=8). High-throughput TCRbeta sequencing was used to examine T cell clonal expansion in alopecia areata in both the C3H/HeJ mouse model and human patients. General findings and caveats noted by the study authors: Compared with normal scalp, lesional scalp had higher clonality and more expanded CD8+ clones, particularly in alopecia totalis/universalis, a pattern that suggests antigenic drive. Tofacitinib significantly lowered scalp clonality and the number of expanded CD8+ clones among the top 100 scalp clones. Shared TCR sequences between patients were less evident than in mice, which may be partly attributable to HLA diversity in the patient population. During tofacitinib treatment, many expanded lesional clones remained in scalp and blood, and this persistence may partly explain relapse after treatment is stopped. Scalp TCR repertoire analysis is complicated because resident alphabeta T cells in normal human skin are also sequenced, whereas mouse skin is dominated by gammadelta T cells. The treated cohort was small, with a single nonresponder, so links between baseline CD8+ expansion and response need larger studies.

The treatment or condition label for this specimen denotes: oral pan-JAK inhibitor, 5-10 mg twice daily. Lesional scalp punch biopsies and peripheral blood were collected from alopecia areata patients. PBMCs were isolated by density centrifugation and stained for CD3, CD4 and CD8, and CD4+ and CD8+ T cells were sorted on a FACSAria. The method behind the library was the immunoSEQ multiplex PCR assay. RNA was extracted from all samples and reverse transcribed into cDNA, which served as template for TCR sequencing. First-strand cDNA was synthesized with SuperScript III using a 2:1 mix of oligo-dT and random hexamers. A synthetic immune receptor repertoire was used to measure amplification bias, and any remaining bias was corrected computationally. Per the original workflow: Raw reads were preprocessed to remove errors, and CDR3 was defined according to IMGT conventions as the region from the conserved cysteine to phenylalanine. Clonality was computed by normalizing Shannon entropy by log2 of the number of productive unique TCRs and subtracting the result from 1. Whether scalp clones were CD4 or CD8 was inferred by matching scalp TCRbeta sequences against CD4 and CD8 repertoires sorted from blood. In TCRdb, the immuneACCESS table is reduced to in-frame sequences with V and J assigned. These tables do not hold every clone; where another copy was compared, an unresolved V gene accounts for under half, and the others remain unexplained. D and trimming were read from the DNA, whereas the V and J calls and clone size are those reported in that table. The sample yields about 270,000 clones; roughly 63% were counted once. The ten largest account for 0.75% to 0.95% of the sample.

Turning to this clone: It has no known antigen specificity. Per-base qualities were not stored, and no clone one base away is much larger.

The material sequenced was CD4+ T cells sorted from blood, taken at week 52, from a patient treated with tofacitinib. The clonotype originates from a human donor with alopecia areata.

CDR3 sequence: CAWNKWESLTYEQYF. The DNA reads TGTGCCTGGAACAAATGGGAAAGCTTAACCTACGAGCAGTACTTC. Recombination joined TRBV30 with TRBJ2-7; no D gene can be assigned with confidence. The germline ends are 18 bases apart after V is trimmed by 4 bases and J by 2 bases. From its cysteine to its phenylalanine, the CDR3 spans 15 amino acids. Only CDR3 DNA remains: 45 bases, in frame from the first base. CDR1 and CDR2, looked up from the germline V gene (reference sequence), are GTSNPN and SVGIG.